This passage covers 24 T cell receptor beta chains from one sample sequenced in a study of vaccination effects on CD4 cells after COVID-19. Expansion with viral peptide pools was applied to antigen-specific CD4+ T cells by the ViraFEST assay prior to sequencing. The culture ran for 10 to 11 days, and then CD4+ T cells were isolated. Prior SARS-CoV-2 infection was absent in the vaccine recipients, as shown by negative nucleocapsid antibodies. Repertoires were generated with immunoSEQ multiplex PCR, while TCRdb's copy carries only in-frame clones and drops some. The data hold some 19,000 clones, with under 85% observed a single time. The antigens these receptors bind are not known. The sample was CD4+ T cells from PBMCs cultured with HCoV-NL63 spike peptides, taken before COVID-19 vaccination. The receptors stem from a human donor who received a COVID-19 vaccine.

This chain links TRBV10-3 with TRBJ2-1; TRBD1 agrees at 7 bases. The germline V gene encodes CDR1 ENHRY and CDR2 SYGVKD. The CDR3 spans 16 residues. V was pared by 4 bases and J by 9 bases, with 15 bases of the junction left unmatched. The CDR3: CAISGQGMGAGGEQFF. The CDR3 DNA reads as TGTGCCATCAGTGGACAGGGTATGGGGGCCGGAGGTGAGCAGTTCTTC.

J is TRBJ2-3 and V is TRBV14; 9 bases are a match to TRBD2. Germline values: CDR1 SGHDN, CDR2 FVKESK. V lost 1 base and J lost 0; bases outside the gene matches: 8. The CDR3 length is 18 residues. The CDR3 sequence is CASSQVASGAASTDTQYF. The CDR3 DNA is TGTGCCAGCAGCCAAGTGGCTAGCGGGGCCGCTAGCACAGATACGCAGTATTTT.

The CDR3 here is CASSQQGKTGNTIYF. The DNA for the CDR3 is TGCGCCAGCAGCCAACAGGGGAAGACTGGAAACACCATATATTTT. The V and J genes are TRBV4-1 and TRBJ1-3; TRBD1 might be the D (6 bases). This CDR3 contains 15 residues. Looked up from germline, CDR1 is MGHRA and CDR2 is YSYEKL. V shed 2 bases and J shed 2 bases, with 10 bases lying between them.

This clone is large. This chain links TRBV2 with TRBJ2-4; D not certain. Trimming removed 11 bases at V and 3 bases at J, with 11 bases between. This CDR3 has 12 amino acids. The germline V gene has CDR1 SNHLY and CDR2 FYNNEI. In DNA form, the CDR3 reads TGTGCCTGTCAGGACGACAAAAACATTCAGTACTTC. It is translated as CACQDDKNIQYF.

J is TRBJ1-5 and V is TRBV6-2 or TRBV6-3; D uncertain. The CDR3 consists of 12 residues. The V end was cut by 6 bases, the J end by 6 bases, with 9 bases between. Germline V gene sequence: CDR1 MNHEY, CDR2 SVGEGT. CDR3 in DNA: TGTGCCAGCAGCCCAGCGGGTCAGCCCCAGCATTTT. Residues: CASSPAGQPQHF.

The chain employs TRBV6-6 and TRBJ2-5; TRBD2 might be the D (5 bases). The germline V and J ends were trimmed by 2 bases and 3 bases, with 13 bases remaining between them. The CDR3 extends over 15 amino acids. The germline V gene encodes CDR1 MNHNY and CDR2 SVGAGI (reference sequence). The CDR3 nucleotides read TGTGCCAGCAGTTACCCGGAGAAGCGGAAAGAGACCCAGTACTTC. Amino acids: CASSYPEKRKETQYF.

This clone was picked up a small number of times. This chain links TRBV7-2 with TRBJ1-3, with TRBD1 matching 7 bases. The V gene end was trimmed by 5 bases and the J gene end by 4 bases; junction bases not matched to a gene: 8. From germline, CDR1 is SGHTA and CDR2 FQGNSA. The CDR3 is 15 residues long. The DNA of the CDR3 is TGTGCCAGCAGCCCGACAGGGTTGGGAGGAAACACCATATATTTT. Amino acids: CASSPTGLGGNTIYF.

The V and J genes are TRBV6-4 and TRBJ1-2, with 9 bases matching TRBD1. J was trimmed by 10 bases and V by 6 bases; bases with no gene match: 9. The germline V gene encodes CDR1 MRHNA and CDR2 SNTAGT. The CDR3 has 13 amino acids. The CDR3 region has the DNA TGTGCCAGCAGGCCCGGGACAGGGTACGACTACACCTTC. Protein: CASRPGTGYDYTF.

This chain joins TRBV7-9 and TRBJ2-5, with D perhaps being TRBD1 or TRBD2 (5 bases each). Germline CDR1 reads SEHNR; CDR2 reads FQNEAQ (reference sequence). V gave up 3 bases and J gave up 7 bases, with 18 bases separating them. This CDR3 comprises 15 residues. CDR3 region: CASSFPRDGRGTQYF. Written as DNA, the CDR3 is TGTGCCAGCAGCTTTCCCCGGGACGGACGGGGGACCCAGTACTTC.

The chain is built from TRBV28 and TRBJ1-5; 9 nucleotides line up with TRBD1. The V gene's germline CDR1 is MDHEN and CDR2 SYDVKM. V shed 5 bases, J shed 1 base, and the junction held 9 bases outside the gene matches. The CDR3 totals 17 residues. The CDR3 loop is CASSLTGGQKSNQPQHF. Here the CDR3 DNA reads TGTGCCAGCAGTCTCACAGGGGGCCAAAAAAGCAATCAGCCCCAGCATTTT.

This clone has just a few counts. The rearrangement uses TRBV5-8 and TRBJ2-2; 9 bases are shared with TRBD1. J was trimmed by 1 base and V by 4 bases; bases with no gene match: 8. From germline, CDR1 is SGHTS and CDR2 YDEGEE. The CDR3 length is 17 residues. CDR3 loop: CASSPRPGQGNTGELFF. CDR3 coding DNA: TGTGCCAGCAGCCCCAGACCGGGACAGGGGAACACCGGGGAGCTGTTTTTT.

This chain joins TRBV4-2 and TRBJ1-2, with 7 bases aligning to TRBD1. This CDR3 contains 15 residues. The germline CDR1 and CDR2 sequences are LGHNA and YNFKEQ. The V gene end was trimmed by 0 bases and the J gene end by 0 bases; junction bases not matched to a gene: 1. CDR3 amino acids: CASSQEQGANYGYTF. CDR3 nucleotides: TGTGCCAGCAGCCAAGAGCAGGGGGCTAACTATGGCTACACCTTC.

This sequence joins TRBV5-6 and TRBJ1-1; no reliable D call. This CDR3 has 14 amino acids. V gave up 4 bases and J gave up 1 base, with 11 bases separating them. From germline, CDR1 is SGHDT and CDR2 YYEEEE. The CDR3 loop is CASSPTPENTEAFF. CDR3 nucleotide sequence: TGTGCCAGCAGCCCCACCCCCGAGAACACTGAAGCTTTCTTT.

The V and J genes are TRBV30 and TRBJ2-7; 10 positions match TRBD1. V dropped 4 bases and J dropped 6; count of bases not matched to a gene: 9. This CDR3 has 14 amino acids. CDR1 and CDR2 (germline): GTSNPN, SVGIG (reference sequence). CDR3 DNA sequence: TGTGCCTGGAATTCGGGACAGGGGTTAGTCGAGCAGTACTTC. Protein sequence: CAWNSGQGLVEQYF.

This sequence joins TRBV5-1 and TRBJ1-1; TRBD1 agrees at 10 bases. CDR3 length: 15 amino acids. The V gene end was trimmed by 3 bases and the J gene end by 2 bases; junction bases not matched to a gene: 4. CDR1 SGHRS and CDR2 YFSETQ come from the germline V gene. DNA for the CDR3: TGCGCCAGCAGCTCTCGGGACAGGGGAAACACTGAAGCTTTCTTT. Translated, it gives CASSSRDRGNTEAFF.

The genes are TRBV6-5 and TRBJ1-5; 9 bases fit TRBD1. J was trimmed by 2 bases and V by 8 bases; bases with no gene match: 4. Per germline, CDR1 MNHEY and CDR2 SVGAGI. This CDR3 region has 14 residues. The CDR3 DNA reads as TGTGCCAGCTGTAGGACAGGGGGCAATCAGCCCCAGCATTTT. Its protein is CASCRTGGNQPQHF.

The CDR3 DNA follows: TGTGCCAGCAGCTTGGAGGGGACAGGGACCAATGAGCAGTTCTTC. Amino acid sequence: CASSLEGTGTNEQFF. This chain joins TRBV5-5 and TRBJ2-1; 9 nucleotides match TRBD1. The CDR3 extends over 15 amino acids. Germline values: CDR1 SGHKS, CDR2 YYEKEE (reference sequence). Trimming took 0 bases from V and 6 from J; bases not matched to a gene: 4.

The CDR3, as DNA: TGTGCCAGCACCACCCGGGGGACTAGCGACAACACCGGGGAGCTGTTTTTT. It yields the protein CASTTRGTSDNTGELFF. The V and J genes are TRBV27 and TRBJ2-2, with 10 bases that match TRBD2. The J segment lost 2 bases and the V segment lost 7 bases, leaving 10 bases of the junction unmatched. The CDR3 runs to 17 residues. Germline V lookup: CDR1 MNHEY, CDR2 SMNVEV (reference sequence).

The CDR3 DNA follows: TGCGCCAGCAGCCAAGGTCGCGGGGACGGCACAGATACGCAGTATTTT. It encodes CASSQGRGDGTDTQYF. The genes are TRBV4-3 and TRBJ2-3; tentative D call: TRBD2 (6 bases). This CDR3 comprises 16 residues. V was trimmed by 1 base and J by 1 base, leaving 12 bases between them. Germline CDR1 and CDR2: LGHNA and YSLEER.

As DNA, the CDR3 is TGTGCCAGCAGTCCAGACAGGGGGATAAACACCGGGGAGCTGTTTTTT. Amino acid sequence: CASSPDRGINTGELFF. V is TRBV27 and J is TRBJ2-2; 9 bases are a match to TRBD1. Trimming removed 5 bases from V and 2 bases from J; junction bases left unmatched: 6. Per the germline V gene, CDR1 is MNHEY and CDR2 is SMNVEV (reference sequence). The CDR3 totals 16 residues.

The gene calls are TRBV6-5 and TRBJ1-5, with TRBD1 matching 7 bases. J gave up 3 bases and V 6 bases, and 5 bases lay outside the gene matches. CDR3 length: 14 residues. The germline gives CDR1 MNHEY, CDR2 SVGAGI. The CDR3 bases are TGTGCCAGCAGACGGGGGACAGACAATCAGCCCCAGCATTTT. Its protein product is CASRRGTDNQPQHF.

CDR3 protein: CASSPGAGRTGELFF. In nucleotides, the CDR3 is TGTGCCAGCAGCCCCGGCGCAGGGAGAACCGGGGAGCTGTTTTTT. The rearrangement uses TRBV11-2 and TRBJ2-2, with D perhaps being TRBD1 or TRBD2 (5 bases each). The CDR3 length is 15 residues. The V and J ends lost 5 bases and 5 bases respectively, with 15 bases between them. The germline CDR1 and CDR2 sequences are SGHAT and FQNNGV.

V gene TRBV19 combines with J gene TRBJ1-5; D uncertain. V lost 3 bases, J lost 5 bases, and 8 bases lay in between. CDR3 length equals 13 residues. Germline CDR1 and CDR2: LNHDA and SQIVND (reference sequence). The CDR3 DNA reads TGTGCCAGTAGTATGCTTTGGTATCAGCCCCAGCATTTT. It yields the protein CASSMLWYQPQHF.

The chain combines TRBV10-3 with TRBJ2-7; D is possibly TRBD1 (5 bases). From germline, CDR1 is ENHRY and CDR2 SYGVKD. Trimming cost V 0 bases and J 6 bases, with 12 bases left between them. The CDR3 is made up of 14 amino acids. This chain's CDR3 is CAISESGREGEQYF. The CDR3 region has the DNA TGTGCCATCAGTGAGTCAGGCAGGGAAGGCGAGCAGTACTTC.